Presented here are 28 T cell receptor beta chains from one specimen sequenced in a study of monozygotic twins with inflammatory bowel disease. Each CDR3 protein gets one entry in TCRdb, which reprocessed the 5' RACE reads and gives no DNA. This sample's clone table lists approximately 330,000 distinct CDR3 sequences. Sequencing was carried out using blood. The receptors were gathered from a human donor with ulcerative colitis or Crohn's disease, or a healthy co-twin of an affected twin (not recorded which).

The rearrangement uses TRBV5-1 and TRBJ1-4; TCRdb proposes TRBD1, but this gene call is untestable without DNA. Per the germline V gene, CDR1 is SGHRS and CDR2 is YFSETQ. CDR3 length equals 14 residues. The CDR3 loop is CASSLDPGYEKLFF. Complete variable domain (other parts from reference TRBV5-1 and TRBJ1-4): KAGVTQTPRYLIKTRGQQVTLSCSPISGHRSVSWYQQTPGQGLQFLFEYFSETQRNKGNFPGRFSGRQFSNSRSEMNVSTLELGDSALYLCASSLDPGYEKLFFGSGTQLSVL.

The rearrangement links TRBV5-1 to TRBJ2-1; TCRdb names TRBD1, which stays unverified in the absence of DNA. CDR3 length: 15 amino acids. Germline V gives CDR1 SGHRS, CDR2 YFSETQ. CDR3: CASSFSGTDYNEQFF.

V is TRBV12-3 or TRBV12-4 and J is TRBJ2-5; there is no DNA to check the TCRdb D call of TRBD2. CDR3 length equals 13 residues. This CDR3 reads CASSFRASGTQYF.

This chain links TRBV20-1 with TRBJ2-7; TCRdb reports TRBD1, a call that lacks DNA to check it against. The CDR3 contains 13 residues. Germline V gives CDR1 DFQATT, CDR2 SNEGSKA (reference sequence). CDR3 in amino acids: CSAKTGIGYEQYF.

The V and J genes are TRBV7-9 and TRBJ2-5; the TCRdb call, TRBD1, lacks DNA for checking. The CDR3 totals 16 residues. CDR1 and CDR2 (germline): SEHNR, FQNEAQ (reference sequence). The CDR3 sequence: CASSNAQSQRWEAQYF.

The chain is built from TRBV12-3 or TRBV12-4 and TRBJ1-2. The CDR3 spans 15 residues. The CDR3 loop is CASSLVPSLHYGYTF.

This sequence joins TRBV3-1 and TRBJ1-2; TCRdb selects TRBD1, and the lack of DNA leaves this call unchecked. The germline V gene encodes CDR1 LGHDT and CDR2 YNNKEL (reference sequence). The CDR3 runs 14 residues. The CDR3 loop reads CASSQRTGTYGYTF.

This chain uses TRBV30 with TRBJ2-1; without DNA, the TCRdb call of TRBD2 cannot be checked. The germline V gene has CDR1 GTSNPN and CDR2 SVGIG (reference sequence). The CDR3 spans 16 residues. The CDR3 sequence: CAWSSLGRAYKNEQFF.

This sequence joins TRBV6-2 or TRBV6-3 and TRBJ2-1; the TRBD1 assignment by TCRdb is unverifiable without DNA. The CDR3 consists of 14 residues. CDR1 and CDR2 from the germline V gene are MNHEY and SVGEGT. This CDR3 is CASSYDSEYNEQFF.

CDR3 protein: CASSLSFVQETQYF. This chain joins TRBV5-1 and TRBJ2-5. The CDR3 totals 14 residues. CDR1 is SGHRS, CDR2 YFSETQ, per germline.

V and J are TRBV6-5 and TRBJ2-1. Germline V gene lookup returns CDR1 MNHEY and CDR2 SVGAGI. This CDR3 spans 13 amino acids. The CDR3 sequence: CASKRAVLDEQFF.

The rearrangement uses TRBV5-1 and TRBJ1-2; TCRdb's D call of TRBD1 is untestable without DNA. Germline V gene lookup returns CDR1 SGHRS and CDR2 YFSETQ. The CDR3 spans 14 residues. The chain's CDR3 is CASSLGQSMWGYTF.

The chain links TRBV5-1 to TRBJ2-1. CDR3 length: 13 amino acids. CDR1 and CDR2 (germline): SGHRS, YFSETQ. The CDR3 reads CASKQGSYNEQFF.

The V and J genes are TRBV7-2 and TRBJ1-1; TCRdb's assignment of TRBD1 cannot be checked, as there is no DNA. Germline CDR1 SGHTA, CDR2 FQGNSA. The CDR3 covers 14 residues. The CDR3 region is CASSRDREFTEAFF.

CDR3 loop: CSAVGAPSTDTQYF. The V gene is TRBV20-1, the J gene TRBJ2-3; TCRdb calls TRBD1, which cannot be checked without DNA. Germline-derived CDR1 and CDR2 are DFQATT and SNEGSKA (reference sequence). CDR3 size: 14 residues.

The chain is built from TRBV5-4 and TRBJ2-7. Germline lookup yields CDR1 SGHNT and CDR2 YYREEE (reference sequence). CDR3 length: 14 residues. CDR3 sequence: CASSPRDRSYEQYF.

CDR3 amino acids: CASSLEQETQYF. The chain couples TRBV5-1 to TRBJ2-5. The CDR3 sequence is 12 residues long. Looked up from germline, CDR1 is SGHRS and CDR2 is YFSETQ. Looking up the rest from reference TRBV5-1 and TRBJ2-5 gives the full variable domain: KAGVTQTPRYLIKTRGQQVTLSCSPISGHRSVSWYQQTPGQGLQFLFEYFSETQRNKGNFPGRFSGRQFSNSRSEMNVSTLELGDSALYLCASSLEQETQYFGPGTRLLVL.

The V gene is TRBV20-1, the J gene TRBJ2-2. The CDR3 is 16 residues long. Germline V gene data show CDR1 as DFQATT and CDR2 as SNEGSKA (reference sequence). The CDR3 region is CSARDIGRRNTGELFF.

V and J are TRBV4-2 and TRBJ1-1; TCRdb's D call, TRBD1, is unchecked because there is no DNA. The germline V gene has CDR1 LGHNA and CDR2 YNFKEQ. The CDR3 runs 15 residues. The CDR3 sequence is CASSQEVRGGTEAFF.

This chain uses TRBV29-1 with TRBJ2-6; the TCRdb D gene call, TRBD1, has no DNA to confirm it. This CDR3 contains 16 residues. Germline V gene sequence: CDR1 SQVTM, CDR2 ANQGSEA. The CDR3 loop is CSVPNRGGSGANVLTF.

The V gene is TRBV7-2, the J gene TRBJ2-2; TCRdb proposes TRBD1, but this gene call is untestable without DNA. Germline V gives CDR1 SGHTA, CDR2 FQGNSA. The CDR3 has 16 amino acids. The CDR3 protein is CASSPTRTATTGELFF.

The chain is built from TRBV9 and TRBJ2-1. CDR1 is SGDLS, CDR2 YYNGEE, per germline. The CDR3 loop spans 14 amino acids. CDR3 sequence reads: CASSVGHGYNEQFF. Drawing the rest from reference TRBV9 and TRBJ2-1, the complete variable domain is DSGVTQTPKHLITATGQRVTLRCSPRSGDLSVYWYQQSLDQGLQFLIQYYNGEERAKGNILERFSAQQFPDLHSELNLSSLELGDSALYFCASSVGHGYNEQFFGPGTRLTVL.

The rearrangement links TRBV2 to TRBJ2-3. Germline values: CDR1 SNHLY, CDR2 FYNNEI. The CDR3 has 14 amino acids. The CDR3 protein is CASSESGSTDTQYF.

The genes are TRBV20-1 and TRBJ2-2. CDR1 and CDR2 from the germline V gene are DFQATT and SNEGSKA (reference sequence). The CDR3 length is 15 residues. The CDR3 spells CSASLSSSSAGELFF.

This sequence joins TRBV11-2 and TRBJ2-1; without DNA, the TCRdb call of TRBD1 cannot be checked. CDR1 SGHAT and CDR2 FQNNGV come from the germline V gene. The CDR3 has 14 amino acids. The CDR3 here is CASNGGGSYNEQFF. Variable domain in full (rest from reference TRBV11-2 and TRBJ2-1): EAGVAQSPRYKIIEKRQSVAFWCNPISGHATLYWYQQILGQGPKLLIQFQNNGVVDDSQLPKDRFSAERLKGVDSTLKIQPAKLEDSAVYLCASNGGGSYNEQFFGPGTRLTVL.

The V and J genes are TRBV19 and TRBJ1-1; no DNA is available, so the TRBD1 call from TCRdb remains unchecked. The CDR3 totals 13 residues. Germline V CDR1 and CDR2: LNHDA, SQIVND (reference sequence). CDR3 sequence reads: CASSNQGYTEAFF.

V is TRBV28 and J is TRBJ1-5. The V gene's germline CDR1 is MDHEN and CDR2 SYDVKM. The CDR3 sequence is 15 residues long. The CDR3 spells CASANTVYSNQPQHF.

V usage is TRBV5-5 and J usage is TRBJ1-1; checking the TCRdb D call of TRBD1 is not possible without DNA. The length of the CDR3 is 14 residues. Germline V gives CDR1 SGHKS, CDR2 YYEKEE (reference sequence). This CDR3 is CASSQGQPNTEAFF. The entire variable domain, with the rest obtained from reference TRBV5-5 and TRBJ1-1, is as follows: DAGVTQSPTHLIKTRGQQVTLRCSPISGHKSVSWYQQVLGQGPQFIFQYYEKEERGRGNFPDRFSARQFPNYSSELNVNALLLGDSALYLCASSQGQPNTEAFFGQGTRLTVV.